A selection of T cell receptor beta chains follows, all from one sample in a study of blood T cell repertoires in COVID-19. Some clones are missing from TCRdb's copy, which holds only in-frame ones; the method was immunoSEQ multiplex PCR. Here the sample spans 450,000 or so clones, 90% being singletons. Sequencing was performed on PBMCs or T cells enriched from blood (not recorded which). These receptors all come from a man between 18 and 29 years old who had recovered from COVID-19. Each CDR3 is given without its conserved first and last residue. Not all rows give a size; the values are once, few, many and, for expanded clones, a class.

clone_size | v_call | cdr3_aa
NA | TRBV9 | ASSVVDRANTEAF
NA | TRBV27 | ASSLAGNNSPLH
NA | TRBV27 | ASSLPGTNEQY
NA | TRBV11-3 | ASANTIRRDTQY
few | TRBV9 | ASSVGFQGGYGYT
once | TRBV7-3 | ASSLTSTQPQH
NA | TRBV5-6 | ASTPGTSGNSDTQY
NA | TRBV28 | ASSSGRSTDTQY
NA | TRBV6-5 | ASSFSYEQY
once | TRBV19 | ASSKPANYGYT
NA | TRBV27 | ASSLALAGELQY
NA | TRBV12-3/TRBV12-4 | ASSLERGTEAF
NA | TRBV9 | ASSVGDSLGFNYGYT
NA | TRBV29-1 | SVGPGHQNTEAF
NA | TRBV19 | ASSIEHSNQPQH
NA | TRBV5-5 | ASSLVAGYSNQPQH
NA | TRBV5-8 | ASSLGQAGNEQF
NA | TRBV11-3 | ASSESTVNTEAF
NA | TRBV5-4 | ASSLGGTGSGNQPQH
few | TRBV27 | ASRPTPGQMGYT
NA | TRBV5-1 | ASSRTRDSYNSPLH
once | TRBV27 | ASLPLAGGPPETQY
NA | TRBV27 | ASSLSSGLTTDTQY
NA | TRBV2 | ASSDSVSYEQY
NA | TRBV5-5 | ASSSLQGYEQY
NA | TRBV30 | AWSARAGELF
many | TRBV19 | ASTKGTGVLRANSPLH
NA | TRBV28 | ASTAPVEGGYT
few | TRBV7-9 | ASSYTGGNSPLH
NA | TRBV11-3 | ASSFGGQGYT
NA | TRBV4-1 | ASSHAGTSGSGRDTQY
once | TRBV21-1 | ASSNLLRESTGELF
once | TRBV10-3 | AISERREGLDRF
NA | TRBV2 | ASRILDRAFF
NA | TRBV5-5 | ASSKSTGGGKAFGNTIY
NA | TRBV5-4 | ASSPERGRGETQY
NA | TRBV5-1 | ASSLLLYNSPLH
NA | TRBV12-3/TRBV12-4 | ASSPRDTQY
NA | TRBV18 | ASSLLRESADTQY
NA | TRBV25-1 | ASSPGQKNTGELF
NA | TRBV3-1/TRBV3-2 | ASSPLLAGGYEQY